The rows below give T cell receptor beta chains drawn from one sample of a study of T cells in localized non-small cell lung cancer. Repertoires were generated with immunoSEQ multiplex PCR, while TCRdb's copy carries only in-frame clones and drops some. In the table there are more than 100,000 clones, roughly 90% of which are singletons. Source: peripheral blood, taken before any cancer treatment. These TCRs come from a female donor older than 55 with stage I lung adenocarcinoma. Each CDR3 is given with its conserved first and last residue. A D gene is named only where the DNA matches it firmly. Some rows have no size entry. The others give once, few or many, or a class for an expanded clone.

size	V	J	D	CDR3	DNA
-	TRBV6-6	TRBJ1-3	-	CASSYLAWSGNTIYF	TGTGCCAGCAGTTATCTTGCGTGGAGTGGAAACACCATATATTTT
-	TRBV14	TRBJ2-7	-	CASSQETGIREQYF	TGTGCCAGCAGCCAAGAAACCGGGATCCGCGAGCAGTACTTC
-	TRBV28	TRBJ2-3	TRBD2	CASSSLGLAGPYTDTQYF	TGTGCCAGCAGTTCCCTGGGACTAGCGGGACCTTACACAGATACGCAGTATTTT
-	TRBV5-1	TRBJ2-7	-	CASSVEPLSYEQYF	TGCGCCAGCAGCGTGGAGCCACTCTCCTACGAGCAGTACTTC
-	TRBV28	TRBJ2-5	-	CASRPVGPYQETQYF	TGTGCCAGCAGACCCGTTGGACCATACCAAGAGACCCAGTACTTC
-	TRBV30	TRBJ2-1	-	CAWTKFRNNEQFF	TGTGCCTGGACTAAATTTAGGAACAATGAGCAGTTCTTC
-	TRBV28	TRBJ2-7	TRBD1	CASSLQGQGPLGDEQYF	TGTGCCAGCAGTTTACAGGGACAGGGGCCCTTAGGGGACGAGCAGTACTTC
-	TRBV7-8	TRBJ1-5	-	CASSLRVQGSQPQHF	TGTGCCAGCAGCCTCCGAGTGCAGGGGAGTCAGCCCCAGCATTTT
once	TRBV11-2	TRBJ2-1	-	CASSSRSENEQFF	TGTGCCAGCAGCTCGAGGTCGGAGAATGAGCAGTTCTTC
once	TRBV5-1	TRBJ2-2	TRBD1	CASSPGQGATGELFF	TGCGCCAGCAGCCCCGGACAGGGGGCCACCGGGGAGCTGTTTTTT
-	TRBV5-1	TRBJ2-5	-	CASRPTGAQETQYF	TGCGCCAGCAGGCCGACAGGTGCTCAAGAGACCCAGTACTTC
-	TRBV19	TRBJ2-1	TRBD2	CASSRRGSSYNEQFF	TGTGCCAGTAGTAGGCGGGGGAGCTCCTACAATGAGCAGTTCTTC
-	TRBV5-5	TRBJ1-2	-	CASSLAGGILYGYTF	TGTGCCAGCAGCTTGGCTGGAGGGATCCTCTATGGCTACACCTTC
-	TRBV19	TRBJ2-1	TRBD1	CASSIRQGAREQFF	TGTGCCAGTAGTATTCGACAGGGGGCTCGAGAGCAGTTCTTC
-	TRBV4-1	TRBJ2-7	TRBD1	CASSPPGQGVYEQYF	TGCGCCAGCAGCCCCCCGGGACAGGGAGTCTACGAGCAGTACTTC
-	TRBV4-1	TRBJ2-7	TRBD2	CASSHPAGGLYEQYF	TGCGCCAGCAGCCACCCGGCGGGGGGTCTCTACGAGCAGTACTTC
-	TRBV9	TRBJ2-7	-	CASSEGGKSYEQYF	TGTGCCAGCAGCGAGGGGGGAAAGTCCTACGAGCAGTACTTC
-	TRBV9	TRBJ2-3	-	CASSPRVSGDTQYF	TGTGCCAGCAGCCCTAGGGTTAGTGGGGATACGCAGTATTTT
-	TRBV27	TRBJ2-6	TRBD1	CASSAGGSGANVLTF	TGTGCCAGCAGTGCAGGGGGCTCTGGGGCCAACGTCCTGACTTTC
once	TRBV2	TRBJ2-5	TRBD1	CASTLDRGAETQYF	TGTGCCAGCACTTTGGACAGGGGCGCGGAGACCCAGTACTTC
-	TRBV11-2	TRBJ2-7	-	CASSLAPEGEQYF	TGTGCCAGCAGCTTAGCCCCCGAAGGGGAGCAGTACTTC
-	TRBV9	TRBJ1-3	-	CASSSQATGFSGNTIYF	TGTGCCAGCAGCTCCCAGGCCACAGGGTTCTCTGGAAACACCATATATTTT
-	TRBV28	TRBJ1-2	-	CASSLSGAGYTF	TGTGCCAGCAGTTTATCCGGGGCCGGCTACACCTTC
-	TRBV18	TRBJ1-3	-	CASSPPRTVAGNTIYF	TGTGCCAGCTCACCACCGAGGACGGTGGCAGGAAACACCATATATTTT
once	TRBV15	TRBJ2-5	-	CATSRGGEETQYF	TGTGCCACCAGCAGAGGGGGCGAGGAGACCCAGTACTTC
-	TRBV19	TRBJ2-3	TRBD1	CASRDRVTDTQYF	TGTGCCAGCCGGGACAGGGTTACAGATACGCAGTATTTT
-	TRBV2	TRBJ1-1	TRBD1	CASKRGRNTEAFF	TGTGCCAGCAAAAGGGGGCGAAACACTGAAGCTTTCTTT
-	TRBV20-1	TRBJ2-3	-	CSVVDTQYF	TGCAGTGTGGTAGATACGCAGTATTTT
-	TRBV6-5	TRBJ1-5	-	CASSGLGNNQPQHF	TGTGCCAGCTCCGGTTTGGGCAACAATCAGCCCCAGCATTTT
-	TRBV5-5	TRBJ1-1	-	CASSSQEIVWVF	TGTGCCAGCAGCTCCCAAGAAATAGTATGGGTCTTT